A single sample is the source of the 29 T cell receptor beta chains below, sequenced in a study of T cells in Graves' hyperthyroidism and ophthalmopathy. TCR beta CDR3 regions were amplified from RNA transcripts. Initially, a first-round RT-PCR of the TCR CDR3 employed the HTBI primer set. TCRdb re-called the multiplex PCR reads through MiXCR, storing one row per CDR3 protein. The sample lists 700,000 to 950,000 distinct CDR3 sequences; under 45% were seen once. The source material was blood. The receptor set was obtained from a woman aged 35 to 49 with Graves' hyperthyroidism.

This clonotype has only a few counts. The rearrangement links TRBV12-3 or TRBV12-4 to TRBJ2-3; no reliable D call. The ends were cut back, 5 bases at V and 9 bases at J, with 9 bases in the middle. The CDR3 consists of 11 residues. The CDR3 spells CASSAARTQYF. Here the CDR3 DNA reads TGTGCCAGCAGTGCGGCTCGCACGCAGTATTTT.

The rearrangement joins TRBV10-2 to TRBJ1-2, with D hard to call. There are 14 residues in the CDR3. The germline V gene has CDR1 WSHSY and CDR2 SAAADI. The germline V and J ends were trimmed by 2 bases and 1 base, with 8 bases remaining between them. CDR3 sequence: CASSEDGHNYGYTF. The DNA of the CDR3 is TGCGCCAGCAGTGAGGACGGGCATAACTATGGCTACACCTTC.

This clonotype was observed a few times. DNA for the CDR3: TGCAGCGTCCCATCGACAGGGTGGAAGAAGAATGGCTACACCTTC. This encodes CSVPSTGWKKNGYTF. The chain combines TRBV29-1 with TRBJ1-2; 7 bases line up with TRBD1. The V segment lost 6 bases and the J segment 6 bases; nucleotides outside the gene matches: 16. CDR3 length: 15 amino acids. Germline V gene sequence: CDR1 SQVTM, CDR2 ANQGSEA.

This clonotype was picked up a small number of times. This chain uses TRBV7-2 with TRBJ2-2; D may match TRBD1 or TRBD2 (6 bases each). The germline V gene encodes CDR1 SGHTA and CDR2 FQGNSA. The CDR3 totals 17 residues. Trimming removed 5 bases from V and 0 bases from J, with 16 bases in between. The CDR3 nucleotides are TGTGCCAGCAGCCCCCGTCACGGGGGCCCGAACACCGGGGAGCTGTTTTTT. Protein product: CASSPRHGGPNTGELFF.

The chain couples TRBV9 to TRBJ2-5; 11 bases match TRBD1. CDR1 is SGDLS and CDR2 is YYNGEE in the germline V gene. After removal of 3 bases from V and 4 bases from J, the junction contained 8 bases not matched to a gene. The length of the CDR3 is 16 residues. For the CDR3, the DNA is TGTGCCAGCAGCGAGTACGGGACAGGGGGTAGAGAGACCCAGTACTTC. Protein product: CASSEYGTGGRETQYF. The whole variable domain, remainder taken from reference TRBV9 and TRBJ2-5, is DSGVTQTPKHLITATGQRVTLRCSPRSGDLSVYWYQQSLDQGLQFLIQYYNGEERAKGNILERFSAQQFPDLHSELNLSSLELGDSALYFCASSEYGTGGRETQYFGPGTRLLVL.

This clonotype has a count of ten or more. The CDR3: CASLIFQGAHGYTF. In DNA form, the CDR3 reads TGTGCCAGCTTAATTTTCCAGGGGGCGCATGGCTACACCTTC. V usage is TRBV2 and J usage is TRBJ1-2; 8 bases align to TRBD1. V was clipped by 8 bases and J by 6 bases; unmatched bases: 11. The germline V gene has CDR1 SNHLY and CDR2 FYNNEI. This CDR3 contains 14 residues.

This clonotype occurred many times. The chain employs TRBV7-9 and TRBJ1-6; D is unresolved. The CDR3 runs to 14 residues. Per the germline V gene, CDR1 is SEHNR and CDR2 is FQNEAQ (reference sequence). The V end was cut by 5 bases, the J end by 7 bases, with 12 bases between. CDR3 nucleotide sequence: TGTGCCAGCAGCACAAACCTAGGCAATTCACCCCTCCACTTT. Translating it yields CASSTNLGNSPLHF.

This chain joins TRBV20-1 and TRBJ2-5, with a possible D match to TRBD2 (6 bases). The CDR3 sequence is 12 residues long. Trimming removed 6 bases at V and 3 bases at J, with 11 bases between. Germline V CDR1 and CDR2: DFQATT, SNEGSKA (reference sequence). Here the CDR3 reads CSADAGKETQYF. CDR3 DNA sequence: TGCAGTGCGGATGCGGGGAAAGAGACCCAGTACTTC.

This clonotype turned up a few times. The rearrangement links TRBV11-2 to TRBJ1-2; 8 bases fit TRBD1. Germline V gives CDR1 SGHAT, CDR2 FQNNGV. J gave up 3 bases and V 5 bases, and 8 bases lay outside the gene matches. This CDR3 region has 15 residues. This CDR3 reads CASSQAPGQDYGYTF. DNA for the CDR3: TGTGCCAGCAGCCAAGCTCCGGGACAGGACTATGGCTACACCTTC.

J is TRBJ1-2 and V is TRBV10-3, with TRBD1 matching over 9 bases. V trimming: 6 bases; J trimming: 8 bases; junction bases outside the gene matches: 13. This CDR3 is built from 15 residues. Germline V lookup: CDR1 ENHRY, CDR2 SYGVKD. The CDR3 nucleotides are TGTGCCATCAGGGATCCGGGACAGGGAAGAGAGGGCTACACCTTC. As protein: CAIRDPGQGREGYTF.

In regard to this clonotype: This could be a read error, since a much larger clone is one nucleotide away. The J gene is TRBJ2-7, the V gene TRBV19; possibly TRBD2 for D (6 bases). CDR3 size: 15 residues. In germline, CDR1 is LNHDA, CDR2 SQIVND (reference sequence). CDR3 DNA sequence: TGTGCCAGTAGTGTGATCCGGGACGGGGGATACGAGCAGTGCTTC. Its protein is CASSVIRDGGYEQCF.

This clonotype was seen more than once but under ten times. CDR3 in amino acids: CASSIVRWVGATNTEAFF. CDR3 bases: TGTGCCAGTAGTATCGTAAGGTGGGTCGGGGCAACGAACACTGAAGCTTTCTTT. The chain employs TRBV19 and TRBJ1-1; D may be TRBD1 (5 bases). CDR3 length: 18 residues. Germline V gene data show CDR1 as LNHDA and CDR2 as SQIVND (reference sequence). Trimming stripped 3 bases from V and 1 base from J, with 21 bases between.

The chain combines TRBV15 with TRBJ1-4; 11 positions agree with TRBD1. From germline, CDR1 is LNHNV and CDR2 YYDKDF (reference sequence). The V gene end was trimmed by 3 bases and the J gene end by 10 bases; junction bases not matched to a gene: 4. The CDR3 is made up of 14 amino acids. This CDR3 is CATSSGQGAGKLFF. Here the CDR3 DNA reads TGTGCCACCAGCAGCGGACAGGGGGCTGGAAAACTGTTTTTT.

This clonotype was counted at least ten times. The V gene is TRBV7-6, the J gene TRBJ1-4; D gene unclear. The V end lost 4 bases, the J end lost 6 bases, and 6 bases lay between the germline ends. Per the germline V gene, CDR1 is SGHVS and CDR2 is FNYEAQ. The CDR3 contains 12 residues. CDR3: CASSSDHEKLFF. The CDR3 DNA sequence: TGTGCCAGCAGCTCGGACCATGAAAAACTGTTTTTT.

This clonotype has at least ten counts. J is TRBJ2-7 and V is TRBV11-2; D is perhaps TRBD1 (5 bases). The CDR3 has 13 residues. Between the trimmed V and J ends, which lost 4 bases and 2 bases, there was a span of 9 bases. Germline V gene lookup returns CDR1 SGHAT and CDR2 FQNNGV. CDR3 nucleotide sequence: TGTGCCAGCAGCTCACAGGAAACCTACGAGCAGTACTTC. This sequence encodes CASSSQETYEQYF.

The rearrangement uses TRBV4-1 and TRBJ1-5; D is possibly TRBD1 (5 bases). Trimming shortened V by 3 bases and J by 6 bases, and 15 bases separated the two germline ends. Germline values: CDR1 MGHRA, CDR2 YSYEKL. The length of the CDR3 is 15 residues. Here the CDR3 reads CASSQGVAGGQPQHF. In DNA, the CDR3 is TGCGCCAGCAGCCAGGGGGTAGCGGGGGGTCAGCCCCAGCATTTT.

V and J are TRBV7-2 and TRBJ1-4; tentative D call: TRBD1 (5 bases). The germline V gene encodes CDR1 SGHTA and CDR2 FQGNSA. CDR3 length: 14 residues. V lost 3 bases to trimming and J lost 7 bases, with 12 bases between them. CDR3 amino acids: CASSFQGGSEKLFF. DNA for the CDR3: TGTGCCAGCAGCTTCCAGGGAGGGAGTGAAAAACTGTTTTTT.

The V call is TRBV10-2, the J call TRBJ1-1; D is ambiguous. V lost 8 bases and J lost 10, with 23 bases in between. This CDR3 contains 14 residues. Germline V gene data show CDR1 as WSHSY and CDR2 as SAAADI. DNA of the CDR3: TGCGCCAGCCGGCGGGAGTATGAGGACGCTCGAGCTTTCTTT. Translated: CASRREYEDARAFF.

This clonotype was counted a few times. The CDR3 DNA reads as TGTGCCAGCAGTTACGCCGCGGCGGCTGGGGCCAACGTCCTGACTTTC. Residues: CASSYAAAAGANVLTF. This chain uses TRBV6-5 with TRBJ2-6, with D unclear. V dropped 2 bases and J dropped 2 bases, with 10 bases sitting between them. Germline CDR1 reads MNHEY; CDR2 reads SVGAGI. This CDR3 spans 16 amino acids.

Concerning this clonotype: A much larger clone sits a single nucleotide away, making a read error possible. V is TRBV14 and J is TRBJ1-6; possible D gene TRBD1, 5 bases. CDR1 and CDR2 (germline): SGHDN, FVKESK. V was clipped by 4 bases and J by 8 bases, with 15 bases between them. This CDR3 has 15 residues. CDR3 protein: CASSPGAGRDSPLHF. CDR3 in DNA: TGTGCCAGCAGCCCCGGGGCAGGGAGGGATTCACCCCTCCACTTT.

The chain has TRBV5-5 and TRBJ1-4; D is unclear. The V gene's germline CDR1 is SGHKS and CDR2 YYEKEE (reference sequence). The V gene lost 0 bases and the J gene lost 8 bases, with 8 bases spanning the gap. The CDR3 contains 13 residues. CDR3 DNA sequence: TGTGCCAGCAGCTTGGGACGGAGAGAAAAACTGTTTTTT. Translating gives CASSLGRREKLFF.

The V call is TRBV11-2, the J call TRBJ2-7; D call uncertain. The CDR3 loop spans 16 amino acids. With 5 bases removed from V and 5 bases from J, the gap between germline ends came to 22 bases. The germline V gene has CDR1 SGHAT and CDR2 FQNNGV. In DNA, the CDR3 is TGTGCCAGCAGCAACCCTCTTCAGAACATTGGCCACGAGCAGTACTTC. It is translated as CASSNPLQNIGHEQYF.

V gene TRBV7-9 combines with J gene TRBJ1-3; D may be TRBD1 (5 bases). Germline V gene data show CDR1 as SEHNR and CDR2 as FQNEAQ (reference sequence). V gave up 5 bases and J gave up 3 bases, with 14 bases separating them. The CDR3 consists of 15 residues. CDR3 bases: TGTGCCAGCAGCCAAAGAAGGGGTGTTGGAAACACCATATATTTT. Residues: CASSQRRGVGNTIYF.

This clonotype appeared a few times. The CDR3 protein is CASSPSSGSSTGELFF. CDR3 DNA sequence: TGTGCCAGCAGCCCGAGCAGCGGGAGTAGCACCGGGGAGCTGTTTTTT. The genes are TRBV9 and TRBJ2-2, with 8 bases fitting TRBD2. The CDR3 extends over 16 amino acids. Germline V gene data show CDR1 as SGDLS and CDR2 as YYNGEE. Trimming removed 4 bases from V and 4 bases from J; junction bases left unmatched: 9. The full variable domain, in which reference TRBV9 and TRBJ2-2 provide the parts outside the CDR3, is DSGVTQTPKHLITATGQRVTLRCSPRSGDLSVYWYQQSLDQGLQFLIQYYNGEERAKGNILERFSAQQFPDLHSELNLSSLELGDSALYFCASSPSSGSSTGELFFGEGSRLTVL.

This clonotype appeared a few times. This chain links TRBV10-2 with TRBJ1-1; D remains unclear. The germline CDR1 and CDR2 sequences are WSHSY and SAAADI. The CDR3 is 16 residues long. Trimming removed 6 bases at V and 3 bases at J, with 20 bases between. The CDR3 here is CASRASSLTAYTEAFF. CDR3 DNA sequence: TGCGCCAGCAGGGCCAGCAGCTTAACAGCTTACACTGAAGCTTTCTTT.

As to this clonotype: This clone may be a read error of a much larger clone one base away. The chain recombines TRBV7-2 with TRBJ2-7; 8 positions agree with TRBD2. Germline-derived CDR1 and CDR2 are SGHTA and FQGNSA. The CDR3 is 15 amino acids. J gave up 6 bases and V 5 bases, and 12 bases lay outside the gene matches. CDR3 region: CASSVAGGTRLEQYF. CDR3 nucleotide sequence: TGTGCCAGCAGCGTCGCCGGAGGGACTAGGCTCGAGCAGTACTTC.

The chain combines TRBV7-3 with TRBJ1-5, with no clear D. CDR3 size: 15 residues. V was cut by 2 bases and J by 4 bases, with 12 bases left in between. The germline V gene has CDR1 SGHTA and CDR2 FQGTGA. The chain's CDR3 is CASSLGYGRNQPQHF. CDR3 DNA sequence: TGTGCCAGCAGCTTAGGGTATGGGAGGAATCAGCCCCAGCATTTT.

This clonotype was recorded many times. The J gene is TRBJ1-4, the V gene TRBV7-9; 7 positions match TRBD1. The CDR3 sequence is 14 residues long. Per germline, CDR1 SEHNR and CDR2 FQNEAQ (reference sequence). Germline trimming cut 5 bases from V and 8 bases from J; bases unmatched to any gene: 8. The CDR3 DNA follows: TGTGCCAGCAGCGTAGGGGGCGAGGGCGAAAAACTGTTTTTT. This sequence encodes CASSVGGEGEKLFF.

In its sample, this clonotype was seen many times. The chain is built from TRBV2 and TRBJ1-2; TRBD1 matches 9 bases. The CDR3 spans 17 residues. Germline trimming cut 4 bases from V and 3 bases from J; bases unmatched to any gene: 12. Germline loops: CDR1 SNHLY, CDR2 FYNNEI. Written as DNA, the CDR3 is TGTGCCAGCAGTGTCACAGGGGGCGCGGATCCTGACTATGGCTACACCTTC. Amino acid sequence: CASSVTGGADPDYGYTF.